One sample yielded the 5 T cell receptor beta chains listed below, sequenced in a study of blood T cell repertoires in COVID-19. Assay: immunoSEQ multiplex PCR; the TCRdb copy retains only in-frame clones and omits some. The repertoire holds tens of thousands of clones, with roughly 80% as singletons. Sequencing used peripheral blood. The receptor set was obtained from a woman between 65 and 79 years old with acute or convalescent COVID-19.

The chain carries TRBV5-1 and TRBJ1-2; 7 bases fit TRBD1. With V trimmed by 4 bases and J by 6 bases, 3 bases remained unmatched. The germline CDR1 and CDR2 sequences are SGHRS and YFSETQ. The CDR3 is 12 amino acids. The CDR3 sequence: CASSRDRDGYTF. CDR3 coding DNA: TGCGCCAGCAGCCGTGACAGGGATGGCTACACCTTC.

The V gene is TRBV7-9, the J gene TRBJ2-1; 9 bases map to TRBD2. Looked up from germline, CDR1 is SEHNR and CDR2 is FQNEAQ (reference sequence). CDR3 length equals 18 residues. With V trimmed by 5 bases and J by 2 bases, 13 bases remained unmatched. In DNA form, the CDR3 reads TGTGCCAGCAGCCAGCCCGGGGGGGCTAGCGGGACCTACAATGAGCAGTTCTTC. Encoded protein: CASSQPGGASGTYNEQFF.

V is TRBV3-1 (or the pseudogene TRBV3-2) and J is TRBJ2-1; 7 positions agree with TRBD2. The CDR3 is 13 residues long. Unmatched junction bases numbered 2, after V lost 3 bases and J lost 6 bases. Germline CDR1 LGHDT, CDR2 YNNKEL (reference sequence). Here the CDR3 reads CASSQGLFNEQFF. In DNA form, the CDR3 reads TGTGCCAGCAGCCAGGGACTATTCAATGAGCAGTTCTTC.

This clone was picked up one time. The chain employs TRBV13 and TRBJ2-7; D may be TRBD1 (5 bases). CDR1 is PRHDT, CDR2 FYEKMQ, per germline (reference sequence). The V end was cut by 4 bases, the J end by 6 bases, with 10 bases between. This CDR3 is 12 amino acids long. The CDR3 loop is CASSWGGSEQYF. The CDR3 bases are TGTGCCAGCAGCTGGGGCGGCTCCGAGCAGTACTTC.

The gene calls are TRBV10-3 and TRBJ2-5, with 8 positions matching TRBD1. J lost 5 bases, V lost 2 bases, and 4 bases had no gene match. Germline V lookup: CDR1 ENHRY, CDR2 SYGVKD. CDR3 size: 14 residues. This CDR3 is CAISERTGKETQYF. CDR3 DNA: TGTGCCATCAGTGAGAGGACAGGGAAGGAGACCCAGTACTTC.